The present entry profiles one T cell receptor (beta chain) with its context. Its target is not known. The time point: time of PML onset. This entry is derived from a study of multiple sclerosis patients with progressive multifocal leukoencephalopathy. Points from the study as a whole: The findings' link to JC virus versus immunocompromise remained uncertain.

Repertoires were generated with immunoSEQ multiplex PCR, while TCRdb's copy carries only in-frame clones and drops some. The sample contains roughly 32,000 clones, roughly 90% of which appear only once. Germline V lookup: CDR1 SNHLY, CDR2 FYNNEI. The V gene lost 4 bases and the J gene lost 6 bases, with 9 bases spanning the gap. The CDR3 has 12 amino acids. The sequence derives from a woman aged 40 to 50 with progressive multifocal leukoencephalopathy. The sample in question was PBMCs, obtained from a patient treated with natalizumab. The chain is built from TRBV2 and TRBJ1-1; weak D call: TRBD1 (5 bases). The CDR3 here is CASSAGVPEAFF. CDR3 sequence (DNA): TGTGCCAGCAGTGCGGGGGTACCTGAAGCTTTCTTT.